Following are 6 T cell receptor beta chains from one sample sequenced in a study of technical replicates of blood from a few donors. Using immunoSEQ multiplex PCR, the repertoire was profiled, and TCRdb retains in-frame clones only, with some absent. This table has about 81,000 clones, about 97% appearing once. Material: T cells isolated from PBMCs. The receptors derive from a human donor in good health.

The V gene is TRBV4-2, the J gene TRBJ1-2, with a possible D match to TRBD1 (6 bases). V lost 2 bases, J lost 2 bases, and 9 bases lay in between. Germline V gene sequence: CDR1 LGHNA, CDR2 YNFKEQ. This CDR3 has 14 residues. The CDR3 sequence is CASSQLDRNYGYTF. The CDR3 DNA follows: TGTGCCAGCAGCCAACTGGACAGAAACTATGGCTACACCTTC.

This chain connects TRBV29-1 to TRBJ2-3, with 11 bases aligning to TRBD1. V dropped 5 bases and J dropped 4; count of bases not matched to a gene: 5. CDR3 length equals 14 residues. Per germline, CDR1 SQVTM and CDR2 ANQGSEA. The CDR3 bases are TGCAGCGTTCCTGGGACAGGGGGAGCAGATACGCAGTATTTT. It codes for CSVPGTGGADTQYF.

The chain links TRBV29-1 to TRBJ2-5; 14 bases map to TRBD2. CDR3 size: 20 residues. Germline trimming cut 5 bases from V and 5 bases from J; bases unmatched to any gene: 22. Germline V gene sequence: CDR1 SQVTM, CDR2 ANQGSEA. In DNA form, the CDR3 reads TGCAGCGTTCCGACTAGCGGGGGGGCATTCGGGGGGAAGAGGAGTGAGACCCAGTACTTC. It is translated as CSVPTSGGAFGGKRSETQYF.

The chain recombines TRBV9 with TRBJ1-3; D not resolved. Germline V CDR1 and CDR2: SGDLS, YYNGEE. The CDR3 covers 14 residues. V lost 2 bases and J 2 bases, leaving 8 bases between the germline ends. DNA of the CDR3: TGTGCCAGCAGCGTGGGAGTGACTGGAAACACCATATATTTT. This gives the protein CASSVGVTGNTIYF.

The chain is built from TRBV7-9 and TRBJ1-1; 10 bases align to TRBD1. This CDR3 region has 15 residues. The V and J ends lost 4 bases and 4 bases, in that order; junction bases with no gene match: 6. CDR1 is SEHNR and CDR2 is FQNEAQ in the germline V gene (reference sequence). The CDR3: CASSSSGTGATEAFF. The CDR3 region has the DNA TGTGCCAGCAGCTCTTCCGGGACAGGGGCCACTGAAGCTTTCTTT. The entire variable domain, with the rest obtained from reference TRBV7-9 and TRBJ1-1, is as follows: DTGVSQNPRHKITKRGQNVTFRCDPISEHNRLYWYRQTLGQGPEFLTYFQNEAQLEKSRLLSDRFSAERPKGSFSTLEIQRTEQGDSAMYLCASSSSGTGATEAFFGQGTRLTVV.

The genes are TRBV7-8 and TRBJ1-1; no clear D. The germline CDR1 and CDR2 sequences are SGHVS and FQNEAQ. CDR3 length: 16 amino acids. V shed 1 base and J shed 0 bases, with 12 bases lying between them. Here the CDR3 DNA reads TGTGCCAGCAGCTTAGACTTGGTAACGATGAACACTGAAGCTTTCTTT. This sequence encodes CASSLDLVTMNTEAFF.